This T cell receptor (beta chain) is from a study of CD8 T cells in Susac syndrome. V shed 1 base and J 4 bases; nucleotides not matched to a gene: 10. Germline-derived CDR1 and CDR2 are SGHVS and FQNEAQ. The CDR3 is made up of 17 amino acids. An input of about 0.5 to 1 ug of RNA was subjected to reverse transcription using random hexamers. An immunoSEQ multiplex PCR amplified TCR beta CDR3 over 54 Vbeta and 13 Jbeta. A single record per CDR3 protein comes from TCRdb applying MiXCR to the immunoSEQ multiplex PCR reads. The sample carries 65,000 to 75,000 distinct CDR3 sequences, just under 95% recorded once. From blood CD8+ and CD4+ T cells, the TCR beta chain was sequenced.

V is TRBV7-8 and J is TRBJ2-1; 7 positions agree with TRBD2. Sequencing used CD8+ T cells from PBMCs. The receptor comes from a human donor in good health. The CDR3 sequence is CASSLVSGWGGYNEQFF. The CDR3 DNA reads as TGTGCCAGCAGCTTAGTTTCAGGTTGGGGGGGGTACAATGAGCAGTTCTTC. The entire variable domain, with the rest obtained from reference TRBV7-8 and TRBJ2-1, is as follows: GAGVSQSPRYKVAKRGQDVALRCDPISGHVSLFWYQQALGQGPEFLTYFQNEAQLDKSGLPSDRFFAERPEGSVSTLKIQRTQQEDSAVYLCASSLVSGWGGYNEQFFGPGTRLTVL.